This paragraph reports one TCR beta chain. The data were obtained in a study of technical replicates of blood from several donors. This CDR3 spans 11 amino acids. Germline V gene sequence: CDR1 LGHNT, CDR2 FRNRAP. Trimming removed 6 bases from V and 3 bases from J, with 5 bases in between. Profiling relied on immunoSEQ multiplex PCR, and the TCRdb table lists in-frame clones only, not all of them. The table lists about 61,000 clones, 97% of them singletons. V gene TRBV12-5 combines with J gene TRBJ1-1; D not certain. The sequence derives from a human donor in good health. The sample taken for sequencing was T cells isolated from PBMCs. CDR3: CASGGYTEAFF. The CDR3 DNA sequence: TGTGCTAGTGGGGGCTACACTGAAGCTTTCTTT.